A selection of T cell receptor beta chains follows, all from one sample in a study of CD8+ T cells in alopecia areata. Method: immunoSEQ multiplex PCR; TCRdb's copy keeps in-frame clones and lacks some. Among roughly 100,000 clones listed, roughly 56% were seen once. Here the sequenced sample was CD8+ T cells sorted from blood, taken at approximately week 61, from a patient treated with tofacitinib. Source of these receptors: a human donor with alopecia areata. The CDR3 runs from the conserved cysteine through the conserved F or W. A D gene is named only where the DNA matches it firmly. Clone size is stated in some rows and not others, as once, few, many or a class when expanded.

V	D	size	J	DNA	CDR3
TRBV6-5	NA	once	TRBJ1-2	TGTGCCAGCTTGGGGGGCGGCGGCTACACCTTC	CASLGGGGYTF
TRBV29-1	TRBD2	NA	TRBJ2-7	TGCAGCGCTGAGGGAGGCACCCGCGGGGGTGACCCCTACGAGCAGTACTTC	CSAEGGTRGGDPYEQYF
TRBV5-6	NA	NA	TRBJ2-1	TGTGCCAGCCAGAGGGGGGTGAATAACAATGAGCAGTTCTTC	CASQRGVNNNEQFF
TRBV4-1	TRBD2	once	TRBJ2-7	TGCGCCAGCAGCCAGTCTACCGTAAGCGGGGATCGGGAGCAGTACTTC	CASSQSTVSGDREQYF
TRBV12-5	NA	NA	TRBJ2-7	TGTGCTAGTGGCCGCACCGGGGGAACCTACGAGCAGTACTTC	CASGRTGGTYEQYF
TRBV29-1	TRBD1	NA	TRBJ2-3	TGCAGCGTTGAGCTAAGACAGGGTAAGGGCACAGATACGCAGTATTTT	CSVELRQGKGTDTQYF
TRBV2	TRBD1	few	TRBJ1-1	TGTGACTCGGGTGTGCAGGGGGAGGTCGCTTTCTTT	CDSGVQGEVAFF
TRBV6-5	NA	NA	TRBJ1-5	TGTGCCAGCAGTTACTCGGTGGCAGGGAGTACGCCCCAGCATTTT	CASSYSVAGSTPQHF
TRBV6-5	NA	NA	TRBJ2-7	TGTGCCAGCAGTTACTCGCTTGGGGCTTTTTACGAGCAGTACTTC	CASSYSLGAFYEQYF
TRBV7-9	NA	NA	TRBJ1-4	TGTGCCAGCAGCACAGGACGGACGGAAAAACTGTTTTTT	CASSTGRTEKLFF
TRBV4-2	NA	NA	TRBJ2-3	TGTGCCAGCAGCCAAGAGTTGGATACGCAGTATTTT	CASSQELDTQYF
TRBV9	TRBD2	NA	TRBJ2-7	TGTGCCAGCAGCGTGGGAAGCGGGGGGGCCTACGAGCAGTACTTC	CASSVGSGGAYEQYF
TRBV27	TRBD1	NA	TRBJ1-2	TGTGCCAGCAGCCCCACTCTCCGGACAGGGAAGTACGGCTACACCTTC	CASSPTLRTGKYGYTF
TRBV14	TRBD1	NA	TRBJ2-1	TGTGCCAGCAGCCAAGACAGGGGGACATACAATGAGCAGTTCTTC	CASSQDRGTYNEQFF
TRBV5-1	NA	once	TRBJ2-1	TGCGCCAGCAGCCTAGCGGACAGTAGCTACAATGAGCAGTTCTTC	CASSLADSSYNEQFF
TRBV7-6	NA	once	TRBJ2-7	TGTGCCAGCAGCGACTTATTTGGTCCTACCTACGAGCAGTACTTC	CASSDLFGPTYEQYF